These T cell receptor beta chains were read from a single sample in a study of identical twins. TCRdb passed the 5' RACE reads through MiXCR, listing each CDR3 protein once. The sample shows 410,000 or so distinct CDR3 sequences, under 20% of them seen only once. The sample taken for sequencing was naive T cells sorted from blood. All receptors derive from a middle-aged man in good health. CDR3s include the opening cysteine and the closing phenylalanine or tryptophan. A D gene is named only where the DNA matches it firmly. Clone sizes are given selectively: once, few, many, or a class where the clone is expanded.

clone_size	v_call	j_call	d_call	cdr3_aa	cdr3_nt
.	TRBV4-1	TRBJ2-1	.	CASSRTGTDYNEQFF	TGCGCCAGCAGCCGAACCGGGACGGACTACAATGAGCAGTTCTTC
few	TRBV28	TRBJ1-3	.	CASSMGLGSSGNTIYF	TGTGCCAGCTCTATGGGGCTCGGAAGCTCTGGAAACACCATATATTTT
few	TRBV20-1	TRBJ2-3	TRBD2	CSARAPLAGGRDTQYF	TGCAGTGCTAGAGCCCCCCTAGCGGGAGGGCGGGATACGCAGTATTTT
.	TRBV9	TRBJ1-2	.	CASSEQGPNYGYTF	TGTGCCAGCAGCGAACAGGGACCTAACTATGGCTACACCTTC
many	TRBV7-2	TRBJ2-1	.	CASSLVPPREMIRLWYNEQFF	TGTGCCAGCAGCTTAGTGCCACCAAGGGAAATGATCCGCCTCTGGTACAATGAGCAGTTCTTC
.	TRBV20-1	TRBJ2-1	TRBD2	CSARDRLAGYEQFF	TGCAGTGCTAGAGATAGGCTAGCGGGATATGAGCAGTTCTTC
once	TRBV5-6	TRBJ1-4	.	CASSLWRVSEKLFF	TGTGCCAGCAGCTTGTGGCGCGTTTCCGAAAAACTGTTTTTT
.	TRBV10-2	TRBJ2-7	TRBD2	CASRKGGRFYEQYF	TGCGCCAGCAGGAAGGGCGGGAGGTTTTACGAGCAGTACTTC
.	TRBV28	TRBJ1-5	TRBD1	CASIPGQGDQPQHF	TGTGCCAGCATCCCTGGACAGGGCGACCAGCCCCAGCATTTT
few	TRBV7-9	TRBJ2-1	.	CASSLVLAGSRSLGQFF	TGTGCCAGCAGCTTAGTCTTGGCAGGGAGTCGGAGCCTGGGGCAGTTCTTC
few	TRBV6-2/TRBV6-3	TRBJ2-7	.	CASSYQSYEQYF	TGTGCCAGCAGTTACCAGAGCTACGAGCAGTACTTC
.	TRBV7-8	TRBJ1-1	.	CASSLAPNLNTEAFF	TGTGCCAGCAGCTTAGCGCCGAACCTGAACACTGAAGCTTTCTTT
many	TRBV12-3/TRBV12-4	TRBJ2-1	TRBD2	CASSLREGAYNEQFF	TGTGCCAGCAGTTTACGGGAGGGGGCCTACAATGAGCAGTTCTTC
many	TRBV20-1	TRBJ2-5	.	CSARVGGRTIRAQETQYF	TGCAGTGCTAGAGTCGGGGGTCGGACCATAAGAGCCCAAGAGACCCAGTACTTC
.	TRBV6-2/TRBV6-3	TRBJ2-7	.	CASSSEGRPTIYEQYF	TGTGCCAGCAGTTCGGAAGGAAGACCCACTATCTACGAGCAGTACTTC
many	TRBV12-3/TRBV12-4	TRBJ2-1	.	CASSFHSSYNEQFF	TGTGCCAGCAGTTTCCACAGCTCCTACAATGAGCAGTTCTTC
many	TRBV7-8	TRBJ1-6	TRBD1	CASSLRQGDNSPLHF	TGTGCCAGCAGCTTGCGACAGGGGGATAATTCACCCCTCCACTTT
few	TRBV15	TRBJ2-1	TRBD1	CATQTGLNNEQFF	TGTGCCACACAGACAGGGTTGAACAATGAGCAGTTCTTC
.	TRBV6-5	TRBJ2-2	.	CASSYSVGSGELFF	TGTGCCAGCAGTTACTCTGTAGGTTCCGGGGAGCTGTTTTTT
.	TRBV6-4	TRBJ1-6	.	CASREGTRNSPLHF	TGTGCCAGCAGAGAGGGGACACGAAATTCACCCCTCCACTTT
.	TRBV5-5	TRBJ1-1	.	CASSPRSTEAFF	TGTGCCAGCAGCCCGCGATCCACTGAAGCTTTCTTT
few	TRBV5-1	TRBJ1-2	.	CASSLYAGTNYGYTF	TGCGCCAGCAGCTTGTATGCTGGGACAAACTATGGCTACACCTTC
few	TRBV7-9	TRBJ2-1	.	CASSLATQGLNEQFF	TGTGCCAGCAGCTTAGCGACGCAGGGTTTGAATGAGCAGTTCTTC
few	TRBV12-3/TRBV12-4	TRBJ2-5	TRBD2	CASSKLAGAALEETQYF	TGTGCCAGCAGCAAACTAGCGGGAGCGGCCTTGGAAGAGACCCAGTACTTC
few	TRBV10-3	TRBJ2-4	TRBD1	CAISDGTGAPRIQYF	TGTGCCATCAGTGACGGGACAGGGGCCCCTCGCATTCAGTACTTC
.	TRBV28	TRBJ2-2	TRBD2	CASSFSGTSGSNTGELFF	TGTGCCAGCAGTTTCTCCGGGACTAGCGGGAGCAACACCGGGGAGCTGTTTTTT
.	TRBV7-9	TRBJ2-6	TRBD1	CASSYRTGSGANVLTF	TGTGCCAGCAGCTACCGGACAGGCTCTGGGGCCAACGTCCTGACTTTC
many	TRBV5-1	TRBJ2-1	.	CASSLTQSSYNEQFF	TGCGCCAGCAGCCTCACCCAGTCGTCCTACAATGAGCAGTTCTTC
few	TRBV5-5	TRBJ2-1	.	CASSLGGEGNEQFF	TGTGCCAGCAGCTTAGGGGGAGAGGGGAATGAGCAGTTCTTC
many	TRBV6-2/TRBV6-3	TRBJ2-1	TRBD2	CASSYRTSGDYNEQFF	TGTGCCAGCAGTTACCGAACTAGCGGGGACTACAATGAGCAGTTCTTC
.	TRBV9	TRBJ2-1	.	CASSPGGLGSNEQFF	TGTGCCAGCAGCCCCGGGGGCTTAGGGAGCAATGAGCAGTTCTTC
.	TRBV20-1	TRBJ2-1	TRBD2	CSASARGFEQFF	TGCAGTGCTAGCGCGCGGGGGTTTGAGCAGTTCTTC